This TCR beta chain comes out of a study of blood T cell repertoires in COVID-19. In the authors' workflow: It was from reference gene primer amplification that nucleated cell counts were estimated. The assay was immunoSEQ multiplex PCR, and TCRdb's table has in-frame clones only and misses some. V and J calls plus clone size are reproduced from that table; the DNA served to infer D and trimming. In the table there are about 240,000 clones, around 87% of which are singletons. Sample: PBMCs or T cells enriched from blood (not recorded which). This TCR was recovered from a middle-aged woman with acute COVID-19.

CDR3 nucleotide sequence: TGTGCCAGCAGAACCCTAGCGGAAGAGCAGTACTTC. Encoded protein: CASRTLAEEQYF. This sequence joins TRBV6-6 and TRBJ2-7; 7 bases match TRBD2. Germline V lookup: CDR1 MNHNY, CDR2 SVGAGI (reference sequence). The V gene end was trimmed by 6 bases and the J gene end by 7 bases; junction bases not matched to a gene: 6. The CDR3 spans 12 residues.